This entry concerns a single T cell receptor beta chain. Its antigen is not known. V was clipped by 3 bases and J by 8 bases, with 17 bases between them. CDR3 length equals 15 residues. CDR1 is SEHNR and CDR2 is FQNEAQ in the germline V gene (reference sequence). These data come from a study of OX40 agonist ivuxolimab in advanced cancers. For the study at large: Each dose-escalation patient presented with hepatocellular carcinoma, melanoma, renal cell or head and neck cancer. Subjects had a mean age of about 57 years, with a range of 23 to 79; less than 90% were male.

Clones were sequenced by immunoSEQ multiplex PCR, and TCRdb holds only the in-frame ones, with some missing. The repertoire holds about 100,000 clones, with 75% to 95% as singletons. Study-wide results and limits: Researchers report that CD8+ T cells had, on average, more expanded clones than CD4+.

This sample comprised CD4+ or CD8+ T cells sorted from blood, obtained in a trial of the OX40 agonist ivuxolimab. V usage is TRBV7-9 and J usage is TRBJ2-1; TRBD2 is a possible D gene (6 bases). The receptor was isolated from an adult with an advanced solid tumor such as melanoma, head and neck, liver or kidney cancer. The CDR3 DNA sequence: TGTGCCAGCAGCTTCGGGACTCCCGTACAAGATGAGCAGTTCTTC. This translates into CASSFGTPVQDEQFF.